This TCR beta chain was obtained from a study of CD8 T cell repertoires and influenza (dated by TCRdb to about 2017). For the wider study: Four healthy influenza A-immune young adults aged 18 to 29 and two middle-aged donors were included in the cohort. The M1-restricted CD8 T cell repertoire of several healthy donors was profiled by next-generation sequencing of both the TCRalpha and TCRbeta chains.

The cysteine opens and the phenylalanine closes a CDR3 of 17 amino acids. The read is trimmed to its CDR3 DNA, 51 bases read in frame from base 1. Relative to germline, V is missing 4 bases and J is missing 6 bases, with 13 bases of the junction outside any gene match. CDR1 is given as SNHLY and CDR2 as FYNNEI, both from the germline V gene. Here is what the overall study found, with its caveats: Although the repertoire could be skewed by in vitro expansion, no significant skewing was shown when 18 TRBV families were compared before and after expansion. In every donor, TRBV19 was dominant in the M1-specific TCRbeta repertoire, making up between roughly 50% and 90% of sequences. Only about half of M1-specific TCRs carried the canonical 11-mer xRSx CDR3beta motif, whereas a 10-mer xGxY motif accounted for approximately 10%. Using cDNA templates could bias sequence abundance through expression, reverse transcription or PCR, though unique clonotype numbers would be unaffected. Each donor carried on average 432 unique M1-specific TCRbeta clonotypes (range roughly 130-975), suggesting earlier methods underestimated repertoire diversity.

For three weeks, CD8 T cells were restimulated once a week with irradiated TAP-deficient T2 cells pulsed with peptide (around 1 uM). Prior influenza exposure was inferred from donor age and from positive M1 tetramer staining in every donor. Every 3 to 4 days, the cultures were fed with AIM-V medium supplemented with human serum, MLA-144 supernatant and recombinant IL-2. Peripheral blood mononuclear cells were isolated from fresh blood samples by Ficoll Paque Plus density separation. Positive selection with human CD8 MicroBeads was used to enrich CD8 T cells from PBMCs. M1 dextramer-positive CD8 T cells were FACS-sorted from the expanded cultures and lysed for RNA isolation. Regarding this clone: It has no much larger one-base neighbor in the sample; base qualities were not kept.

Total RNA was isolated using the RNeasy Mini kit, and 100-300 ng of RNA was used for cDNA synthesis with the SuperScript VILO kit. CDR3 regions were amplified with multiplexed V- and J-gene primers designed to reduce differential amplification bias. CDR3 amplification and high-throughput sequencing of TCRalpha and TCRbeta were performed on the immunoSEQ platform. The paper's data handling went like this. The sequencing data were analyzed in immunoSEQ Analyzer 2.0, with the analysis covering V gene frequency, CDR3 length and V/J pairing. Only productive rearrangements without stop codons were retained for repertoire analyses. Shannon and Simpson diversity indices were used to quantify clonotype diversity for each donor. CDR3 was defined according to IMGT conventions, and conserved CDR3 motifs were displayed as WebLogo sequence logos. Gene-usage abundance was also recomputed from unique clonotype counts to limit the effect of sequence-frequency bias. The source is immuneACCESS, and TCRdb retained only in-frame sequences with V and J called. Part of the clones is not carried over; for the studies checked, unresolved V genes explain less than half of this, and the remainder is unexplained. Clone size and V and J calls were adopted from that table, with D and trimming inferred from the DNA. Within this sample are several hundred clones, with 28% of them counted one time only. The ten largest clones take up under 55% of the sample.

This sequence was found in a person aged 18 to 30 in good health. The chain uses TRBV2 and TRBJ2-2, and 8 bases in between align with TRBD1. The sequenced material came from M1 dextramer-binding CD8+ T cells from cultured PBMCs. The cell subset or site label, as the study defines it: CD8 T cells sorted as dextramer-positive for the influenza matrix M1 58-66 peptide. In nucleotides, the sequence is TGTGCCAGCAGTGCAGGGGGCCAGGGGGGTAGGTCCGGGGAGCTGTTTTTT. Its coded protein is CASSAGGQGGRSGELFF.